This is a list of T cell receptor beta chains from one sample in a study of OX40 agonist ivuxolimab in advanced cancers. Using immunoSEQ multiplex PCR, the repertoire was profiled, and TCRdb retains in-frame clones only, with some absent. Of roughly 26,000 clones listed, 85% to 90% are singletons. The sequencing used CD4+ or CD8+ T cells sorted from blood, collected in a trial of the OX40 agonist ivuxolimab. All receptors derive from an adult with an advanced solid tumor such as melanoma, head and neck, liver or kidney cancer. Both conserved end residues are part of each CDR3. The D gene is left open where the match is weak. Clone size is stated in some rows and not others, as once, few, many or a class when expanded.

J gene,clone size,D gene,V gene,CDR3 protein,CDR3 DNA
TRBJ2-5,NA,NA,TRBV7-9,CASSPGHRGGETQYF,TGTGCCAGCAGCCCGGGACATAGGGGTGGCGAGACCCAGTACTTC
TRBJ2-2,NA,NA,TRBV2,CASSRTGELFF,TGTGCCAGCAGTAGGACCGGGGAGCTGTTTTTT
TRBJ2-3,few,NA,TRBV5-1,CASSLEGQDTQYF,TGCGCCAGCAGCTTGGAGGGGCAAGATACGCAGTATTTT
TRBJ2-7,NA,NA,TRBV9,CASSVGGGAYEQYF,TGTGCCAGCAGCGTAGGTGGAGGGGCCTACGAGCAGTACTTC
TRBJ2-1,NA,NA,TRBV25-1,CASSESGLVGGDEQFF,TGTGCCAGCAGTGAATCAGGACTAGTAGGGGGCGATGAGCAGTTCTTC
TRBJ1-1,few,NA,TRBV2,CASTTGDNTEAFF,TGTGCCAGCACTACGGGGGATAACACTGAAGCTTTCTTT
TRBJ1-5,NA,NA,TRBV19,CASSIDPIGSQAQHF,TGTGCCAGTAGTATAGATCCCATTGGTAGTCAAGCCCAGCATTTT
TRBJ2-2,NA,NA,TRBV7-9,CASSYGPETGELFF,TGTGCCAGCTCCTACGGGCCGGAAACCGGGGAGCTGTTTTTT
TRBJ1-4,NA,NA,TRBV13,CASSLGTFSRGRRGEKLFF,TGTGCCAGCAGCTTAGGAACCTTTAGCCGGGGAAGAAGGGGTGAAAAACTGTTTTTT
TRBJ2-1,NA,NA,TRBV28,CASSLRGNEQFF,TGTGCCAGCAGTTTAAGGGGTAACGAGCAGTTCTTC
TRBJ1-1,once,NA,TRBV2,CASSDPLREAFF,TGTGCCAGCAGTGACCCACTAAGGGAGGCTTTCTTT
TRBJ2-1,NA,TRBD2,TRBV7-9,CASSSLAGASYNEQFF,TGTGCCAGCAGCTCTCTAGCGGGAGCTTCCTACAATGAGCAGTTCTTC
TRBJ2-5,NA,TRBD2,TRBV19,CASSIGASGQETQYF,TGTGCCAGTAGTATAGGGGCTAGCGGACAAGAGACCCAGTACTTC
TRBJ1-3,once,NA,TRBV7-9,CASSPPPGAGNTIYF,TGTGCCAGCAGCCCCCCCCCGGGGGCAGGGAACACCATATATTTT
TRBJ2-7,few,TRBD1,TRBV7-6,CASSTRQGPEQYF,TGTGCCAGCAGCACTAGACAGGGTCCCGAGCAGTACTTC
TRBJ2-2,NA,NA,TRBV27,CASSTNTGELFF,TGTGCCAGCAGTACGAACACCGGGGAGCTGTTTTTT
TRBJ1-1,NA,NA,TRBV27,CASSDILNTEAFF,TGTGCCAGCAGTGACATATTGAACACTGAAGCTTTCTTT
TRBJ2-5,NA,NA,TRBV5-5,CASSKETQYF,TGTGCCAGCAGCAAGGAGACCCAGTACTTC
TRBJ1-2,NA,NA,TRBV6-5,CASRLGTRDYGYTF,TGTGCCAGCCGTCTCGGGACACGGGATTATGGCTACACCTTC
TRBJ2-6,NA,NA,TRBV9,CASSGDWDITSGANVLTF,TGTGCCAGCAGCGGCGATTGGGACATAACTTCTGGGGCCAACGTCCTGACTTTC
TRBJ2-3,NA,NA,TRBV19,CASSMGLRSRGDTQYF,TGTGCCAGTAGTATGGGCTTGCGGTCTAGGGGAGATACGCAGTATTTT
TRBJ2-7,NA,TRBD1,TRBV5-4,CASGTGGWEQYF,TGTGCCAGCGGGACAGGGGGCTGGGAGCAGTACTTC
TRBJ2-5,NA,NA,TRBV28,CATKGLKGETQYF,TGTGCCACTAAGGGGCTTAAAGGAGAGACCCAGTACTTC
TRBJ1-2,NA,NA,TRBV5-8,CASSLGQGRGYTF,TGTGCCAGCAGCTTGGGGCAGGGTCGTGGCTACACCTTC
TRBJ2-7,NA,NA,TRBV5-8,CASSFGQSYEQYF,TGTGCCAGCAGCTTCGGACAGTCCTACGAGCAGTACTTC
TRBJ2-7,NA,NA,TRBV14,CASSQVGRAYEQYF,TGTGCCAGCAGCCAAGTCGGCAGGGCATACGAGCAGTACTTC
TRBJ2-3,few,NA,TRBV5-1,CASSFSSTDTQYF,TGCGCCAGCAGCTTCTCTAGCACAGATACGCAGTATTTT
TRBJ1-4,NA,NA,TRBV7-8,CASSAWTGNEKLFF,TGTGCCAGCAGCGCCTGGACCGGGAATGAAAAACTGTTTTTT
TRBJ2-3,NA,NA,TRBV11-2,CASKLQGAGTDTQYF,TGTGCCAGCAAACTACAGGGCGCGGGCACAGATACGCAGTATTTT
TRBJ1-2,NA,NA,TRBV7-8,CASILLSAAGSYTF,TGTGCCAGCATCCTGCTATCGGCAGCAGGGAGCTACACCTTC
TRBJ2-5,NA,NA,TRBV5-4,CASSFRGEETQYF,TGTGCCAGCAGCTTTCGAGGGGAGGAGACCCAGTACTTC
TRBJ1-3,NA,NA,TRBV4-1,CASRKTRTSGNTIYF,TGCGCCAGCAGAAAGACTCGGACCTCTGGAAACACCATATATTTT
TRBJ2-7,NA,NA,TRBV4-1,CASSQLQGTYEQYF,TGCGCCAGCAGCCAATTACAGGGAACCTACGAGCAGTACTTC
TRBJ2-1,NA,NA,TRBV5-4,CASSTRSSYNEQFF,TGTGCCAGCAGCACCCGGAGCTCCTACAATGAGCAGTTCTTC
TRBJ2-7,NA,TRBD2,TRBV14,CASSLGLAGDYEQYF,TGTGCCAGCAGCCTCGGACTAGCGGGAGACTACGAGCAGTACTTC
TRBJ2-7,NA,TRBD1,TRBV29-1,CSVAGQGYEQYF,TGCAGCGTTGCTGGACAGGGGTACGAGCAGTACTTC
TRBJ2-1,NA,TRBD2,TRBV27,CASSSPGGAGTYNEQFF,TGTGCCAGCAGCTCCCCCGGGGGAGCGGGGACCTACAATGAGCAGTTCTTC
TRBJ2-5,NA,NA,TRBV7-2,CASSLRLEETQYF,TGTGCCAGCAGCCTCAGACTGGAAGAGACCCAGTACTTC
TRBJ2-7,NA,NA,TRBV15,CATSSTAEQYF,TGTGCCACCAGCTCTACGGCCGAGCAGTACTTC
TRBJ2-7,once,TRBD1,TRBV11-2,CASSLIGQGIYEQYF,TGTGCCAGCAGCTTAATAGGACAGGGCATCTACGAGCAGTACTTC
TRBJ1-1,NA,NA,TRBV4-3,CASSQVMRGMNTEAFF,TGCGCCAGCAGCCAAGTTATGCGGGGTATGAACACTGAAGCTTTCTTT
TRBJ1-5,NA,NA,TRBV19,CASGDNQPQHF,TGTGCCAGCGGAGACAATCAGCCCCAGCATTTT
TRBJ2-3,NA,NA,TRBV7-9,CASSILSTDTQYF,TGTGCCAGCAGCATTCTAAGCACAGATACGCAGTATTTT
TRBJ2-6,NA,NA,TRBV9,CASSVGGGRSGANVLTF,TGTGCCAGCAGCGTAGGTGGTGGGAGGTCTGGGGCCAACGTCCTGACTTTC
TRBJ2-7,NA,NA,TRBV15,CATSTLSDYEQYF,TGTGCCACCAGCACCCTTAGCGACTACGAGCAGTACTTC
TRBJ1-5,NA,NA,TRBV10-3,CAIKADNQPQHF,TGTGCCATCAAGGCCGACAATCAGCCCCAGCATTTT
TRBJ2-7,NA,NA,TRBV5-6,CASSFDLGRSYEQYF,TGTGCCAGCAGCTTTGACCTAGGGAGAAGCTACGAGCAGTACTTC
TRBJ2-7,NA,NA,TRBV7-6,CASSLSGAAGEQYF,TGTGCCAGCAGCTTATCCGGGGCGGCGGGCGAGCAGTACTTC
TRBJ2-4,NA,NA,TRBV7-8,CASSPTIQGYYIQYF,TGTGCCAGCAGCCCAACCATACAGGGTTATTACATTCAGTACTTC
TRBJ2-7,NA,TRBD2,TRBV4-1,CASSQDRASGSYEQYF,TGCGCCAGCAGCCAAGATCGCGCTAGCGGGTCCTACGAGCAGTACTTC
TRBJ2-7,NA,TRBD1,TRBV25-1,CASSETGVGEQYF,TGTGCCAGCAGTGAAACAGGGGTGGGCGAGCAGTACTTC
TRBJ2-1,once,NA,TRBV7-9,CASSSTSGGSYNEQFF,TGTGCCAGCAGCTCCACCAGTGGGGGCTCCTACAATGAGCAGTTCTTC
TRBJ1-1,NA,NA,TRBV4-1,CASSQVKGIAPNTEAFF,TGCGCCAGCAGCCAAGTGAAGGGCATAGCACCGAACACTGAAGCTTTCTTT